The 18 T cell receptor beta chains below all came from one sample that was sequenced in a study of shared clonotypes between healthy human individuals. Positively selected for CCR7, the CD45RO-negative cells used as naive CD8 cells excluded terminally differentiated effector memory CD45RA+ cells. Profiling relied on immunoSEQ multiplex PCR, and the TCRdb table lists in-frame clones only, not all of them. The table records some 1,900,000 clones, around 96% of them present only once. The material sequenced was naive CD8+ T cells sorted from blood. The receptors come from a man aged 18 to 30 in good health.

The chain employs TRBV6-5 and TRBJ2-1; maybe TRBD1 (5 bases). CDR3 length: 15 residues. V was cut by 6 bases and J by 0 bases, with 12 bases left in between. The germline gives CDR1 MNHEY, CDR2 SVGAGI. As DNA, the CDR3 is TGTGCCAGCAGCCCTACAGGTAGCTCCTACAATGAGCAGTTCTTC. Translating gives CASSPTGSSYNEQFF.

The chain has TRBV7-9 and TRBJ1-1; D might be TRBD1 (5 bases). With 4 bases removed from V and 1 base from J, the gap between germline ends came to 10 bases. Germline CDR1 SEHNR, CDR2 FQNEAQ (reference sequence). There are 14 residues in the CDR3. Written as DNA, the CDR3 is TGTGCCAGCAGCTCCCTGGACAAGAACACTGAAGCTTTCTTT. Translating gives CASSSLDKNTEAFF.

The rearrangement links TRBV19 to TRBJ1-3; weak D call: TRBD1 (6 bases). Germline V gives CDR1 LNHDA, CDR2 SQIVND (reference sequence). The CDR3 is 14 amino acids. V was clipped by 5 bases and J by 7 bases, with 15 bases between them. Here the CDR3 reads CASSGPGVSNTIYF. The CDR3 nucleotides read TGTGCCAGTAGTGGGCCAGGGGTTAGCAACACCATATATTTT.

This chain joins TRBV11-2 and TRBJ1-2; 8 nucleotides match TRBD1. The CDR3 is 16 residues long. V trimming: 1 base; J trimming: 7 bases; junction bases outside the gene matches: 11. Per the germline V gene, CDR1 is SGHAT and CDR2 is FQNNGV. CDR3 protein: CASSLGRDRGWGGYTF. For the CDR3, the DNA is TGTGCCAGCAGCTTAGGACGCGACAGGGGCTGGGGTGGCTACACCTTC.

The J gene is TRBJ2-1, the V gene TRBV27, with D perhaps TRBD1 (6 bases). The CDR3 loop spans 14 amino acids. Germline V gene data show CDR1 as MNHEY and CDR2 as SMNVEV (reference sequence). Trimming took 3 bases from V and 5 from J, leaving 11 bases between them. The CDR3: CASSFTGTNNEQFF. The CDR3 DNA follows: TGTGCCAGCAGTTTCACAGGGACAAACAATGAGCAGTTCTTC.

This rearrangement joins TRBV5-5 to TRBJ1-1; D unclear. The germline CDR1 and CDR2 sequences are SGHKS and YYEKEE (reference sequence). The germline V and J ends were trimmed by 2 bases and 4 bases, with 15 bases remaining between them. This CDR3 has 15 amino acids. The CDR3 protein is CASSFSPGWGTEAFF. The CDR3 DNA sequence: TGTGCCAGCAGCTTTAGCCCGGGGTGGGGCACTGAAGCTTTCTTT.

The chain carries TRBV27 and TRBJ2-7, with 8 bases that match TRBD1. Germline lookup yields CDR1 MNHEY and CDR2 SMNVEV (reference sequence). The CDR3 spans 18 residues. Trimming at V came to 2 bases and at J to 5 bases, leaving 17 bases not matched to a gene. The CDR3 sequence: CASSLDGQGLTFWDEQYF. In nucleotides, the CDR3 is TGTGCCAGCAGTTTAGATGGACAGGGCTTGACTTTTTGGGACGAGCAGTACTTC.

The rearrangement joins TRBV28 to TRBJ1-5; D is possibly TRBD1 (5 bases). V lost 5 bases, J lost 9 bases, and 17 bases lay in between. The germline CDR1 and CDR2 sequences are MDHEN and SYDVKM. This CDR3 contains 14 residues. Here the CDR3 DNA reads TGTGCCAGCAGTGACCGGGACCTCTTTCCGCCCCAGCATTTT. It specifies CASSDRDLFPPQHF.

V and J are TRBV13 and TRBJ1-2, with TRBD1 matching 9 bases. The CDR3 contains 18 residues. With V trimmed by 4 bases and J by 6 bases, 18 bases remained unmatched. Germline V gives CDR1 PRHDT, CDR2 FYEKMQ (reference sequence). CDR3 sequence (DNA): TGTGCCAGCAGCTCGTGGACAGGGGAAGGATCGGGCCAAGATGGCTACACCTTC. It yields the protein CASSSWTGEGSGQDGYTF. The full variable domain, with the rest looked up from reference TRBV13 and TRBJ1-2, is AAGVIQSPRHLIKEKRETATLKCYPIPRHDTVYWYQQGPGQDPQFLISFYEKMQSDKGSIPDRFSAQQFSDYHSELNMSSLELGDSALYFCASSSWTGEGSGQDGYTFGSGTRLTVV.

CDR3 coding DNA: TGTGCCAGCAGCCAATTGCAGGCAAACACTGAAGCTTTCTTT. Encoded protein: CASSQLQANTEAFF. The gene calls are TRBV27 and TRBJ1-1; no firm D call. Germline V gene sequence: CDR1 MNHEY, CDR2 SMNVEV (reference sequence). V was cut by 6 bases and J by 2 bases, with 13 bases left in between. This CDR3 has 14 residues.

The gene calls are TRBV5-1 and TRBJ1-1; D unresolved. The CDR3 sequence is 17 residues long. The V and J ends lost 0 bases and 6 bases respectively, with 21 bases between them. Germline values: CDR1 SGHRS, CDR2 YFSETQ. CDR3 protein: CASSLDMGPIVFAEAFF. CDR3 coding DNA: TGCGCCAGCAGCTTGGATATGGGTCCCATCGTCTTTGCTGAAGCTTTCTTT.

The chain recombines TRBV19 with TRBJ1-1, with D perhaps matching TRBD1 (5 bases). Trimming removed 4 bases from V and 8 bases from J, with 17 bases in between. Germline V gene lookup returns CDR1 LNHDA and CDR2 SQIVND (reference sequence). The length of the CDR3 is 14 residues. The CDR3 DNA is TGTGCCAGTAGTAAATTTTTAGGGGTCGCGGAAGCTTTCTTT. Its translation is CASSKFLGVAEAFF.

The genes are TRBV11-2 and TRBJ2-3; a weak D match, TRBD2 (5 bases). This CDR3 comprises 16 residues. The germline V gene has CDR1 SGHAT and CDR2 FQNNGV. Trimming stripped 1 base from V and 5 bases from J, with 16 bases between. CDR3 nucleotide sequence: TGTGCCAGCAGCTTAGGGGTTTCGGCTAGCCAAGATACGCAGTATTTT. It specifies CASSLGVSASQDTQYF.

This sequence joins TRBV9 and TRBJ2-2, with 7 bases matching TRBD1. This CDR3 has 16 residues. CDR1 SGDLS and CDR2 YYNGEE come from the germline V gene. Trimming at V came to 4 bases and at J to 1 base, leaving 7 bases not matched to a gene. The CDR3 DNA reads TGTGCCAGCAGCCTCCGGGACAGAGAGAACACCGGGGAGCTGTTTTTT. Protein: CASSLRDRENTGELFF.

This sequence joins TRBV21-1 and TRBJ2-7; the D call in the table, TRBD2, was not verified against the DNA. TRBV21-1 is given as a pseudogene. This CDR3 has 11 residues. This CDR3 reads CAPHGCYEQYF. The CDR3 coding sequence is TGTGCCCCCCACGGGTGCTACGAGCAGTACTTC.

This clone was detected only a few times. The rearrangement uses TRBV28 and TRBJ1-6; D is unclear. From germline, CDR1 is MDHEN and CDR2 SYDVKM. CDR3 size: 15 residues. Trimming removed 3 bases from V and 0 bases from J, with 6 bases in between. The CDR3 DNA is TGTGCCAGCAGTTTCGGGAGCTCCTATAATTCACCCCTCCACTTT. This translates into CASSFGSSYNSPLHF.

The rearrangement joins TRBV9 to TRBJ2-3, with D perhaps matching TRBD1 (7 bases). Between the trimmed V and J ends, which lost 3 bases and 5 bases, there was a span of 19 bases. The CDR3 spans 16 residues. Per the germline V gene, CDR1 is SGDLS and CDR2 is YYNGEE. The CDR3 nucleotides are TGTGCCAGCAGCGATAATCAGGGGGGAGGTAGAGATACGCAGTATTTT. Translated, it gives CASSDNQGGGRDTQYF.

Regarding this clone: In the same sample, other DNA sequences code for this CDR3. This sequence joins TRBV9 and TRBJ2-7; D may be TRBD1 (6 bases). V was cut by 4 bases and J by 3 bases, with 11 bases left in between. Germline CDR1 is SGDLS and CDR2 is YYNGEE. The CDR3 is 13 residues long. The CDR3 sequence is CASSPSGDYEQYF. CDR3 in DNA: TGTGCCAGCAGCCCATCAGGGGACTACGAGCAGTACTTC.